Below are 12 T cell receptor beta chains sequenced from a single sample in a study of technical replicates of blood from a few donors. Repertoires were generated with immunoSEQ multiplex PCR, while TCRdb's copy carries only in-frame clones and drops some. In the table there are 98,000 or so clones, 95% of which are singletons. Sequencing was carried out using T cells isolated from PBMCs. Source of these receptors: a human donor in good health.

This chain connects TRBV4-1 to TRBJ2-7; 10 nucleotides align to TRBD1. V shed 0 bases and J 13 bases; nucleotides not matched to a gene: 18. The CDR3 has 17 amino acids. Per germline, CDR1 MGHRA and CDR2 YSYEKL. Written as DNA, the CDR3 is TGCGCCAGCAGCCAAGATCCGGGGACAGGGGAGTCGAGAATGGAATACTTC. Amino acid sequence: CASSQDPGTGESRMEYF.

The chain has TRBV19 and TRBJ2-1; D unresolved. Germline CDR1 LNHDA, CDR2 SQIVND (reference sequence). CDR3 length equals 14 residues. The germline V and J ends were trimmed by 3 bases and 4 bases, with 10 bases remaining between them. The CDR3: CASSIVTQYNEQFF. The CDR3 DNA reads TGTGCCAGTAGTATCGTTACCCAGTACAATGAGCAGTTCTTC.

This sequence joins TRBV28 and TRBJ1-2; D perhaps matches TRBD1 (5 bases). The V and J ends lost 6 bases and 6 bases respectively, with 14 bases between them. From germline, CDR1 is MDHEN and CDR2 SYDVKM. The CDR3 is 13 amino acids. For the CDR3, the DNA is TGTGCCAGCAGCCGCAGGGTTCTGGATGGCTACACCTTC. Protein sequence: CASSRRVLDGYTF.

The rearrangement uses TRBV27 and TRBJ1-5, with D tentatively TRBD1 (6 bases). CDR1 and CDR2 from the germline V gene are MNHEY and SMNVEV (reference sequence). V was pared by 7 bases and J by 4 bases, with 17 bases between. This CDR3 contains 15 residues. The CDR3 loop is CASKAWQGINQPQHF. DNA for the CDR3: TGTGCCAGCAAGGCTTGGCAGGGGATAAATCAGCCCCAGCATTTT.

The chain links TRBV2 to TRBJ2-5; the match to TRBD2 covers 11 bases. Germline CDR1 is SNHLY and CDR2 is FYNNEI. The CDR3 has 17 residues. V trimming: 6 bases; J trimming: 5 bases; junction bases outside the gene matches: 14. CDR3 sequence (DNA): TGTGCCAGCAGGGCCGGGACTAGCGGTTTCCCCGATGAGACCCAGTACTTC. It codes for CASRAGTSGFPDETQYF.

In its sample, this clone was seen once. This chain connects TRBV9 to TRBJ2-5, with D perhaps TRBD1 (6 bases). The CDR3 is 15 amino acids. Germline loops: CDR1 SGDLS, CDR2 YYNGEE. Trimming removed 0 bases at V and 2 bases at J, with 11 bases between. The chain's CDR3 is CASSVVGGSQETQYF. CDR3 DNA sequence: TGTGCCAGCAGCGTAGTAGGGGGTTCGCAAGAGACCCAGTACTTC.

The J gene is TRBJ1-1, the V gene TRBV7-3; D is uncertain. CDR1 is SGHTA and CDR2 is FQGTGA in the germline V gene. The CDR3 totals 13 residues. Trimming left V 5 bases short and J 2 bases short, with 9 bases between. The CDR3 here is CASSKQSNTEAFF. The CDR3 coding sequence is TGTGCCAGCAGCAAACAGAGTAACACTGAAGCTTTCTTT.

The rearrangement joins TRBV7-9 to TRBJ2-1; 8 bases agree with TRBD1. The V and J ends lost 4 bases and 3 bases, in that order; junction bases with no gene match: 5. The CDR3 extends over 15 amino acids. The V gene's germline CDR1 is SEHNR and CDR2 FQNEAQ (reference sequence). The CDR3 protein is CASSSPGGFYNEQFF. The CDR3 DNA reads as TGTGCCAGCAGCTCCCCAGGGGGCTTCTACAATGAGCAGTTCTTC. The full variable domain, rest sourced from reference TRBV7-9 and TRBJ2-1, is DTGVSQNPRHKITKRGQNVTFRCDPISEHNRLYWYRQTLGQGPEFLTYFQNEAQLEKSRLLSDRFSAERPKGSFSTLEIQRTEQGDSAMYLCASSSPGGFYNEQFFGPGTRLTVL.

V usage is TRBV11-3 and J usage is TRBJ2-1, with 11 bases that match TRBD1. The CDR3 is 20 amino acids. V trimming: 0 bases; J trimming: 2 bases; junction bases outside the gene matches: 12. The germline V gene has CDR1 SGHNT and CDR2 YENEEA. This CDR3 is CASSLEGSGTGGLTYNEQFF. CDR3 in DNA: TGTGCCAGCAGCTTAGAAGGTTCTGGGACAGGGGGACTCACCTACAATGAGCAGTTCTTC.

The count of this clone is one. This chain uses TRBV10-1 with TRBJ2-7, with 11 positions matching TRBD2. This CDR3 has 15 amino acids. With 4 bases clipped from V and 1 base from J, the junction kept 3 bases outside the gene matches. Germline CDR1 WNHNN, CDR2 SYGVQD (reference sequence). The CDR3 region is CASSVGTSGSYEQYF. Written as DNA, the CDR3 is TGCGCCAGCAGTGTGGGGACTAGCGGATCCTACGAGCAGTACTTC.

CDR3 region: CASSLTGQGVYEQYF. As DNA, the CDR3 is TGTGCCAGCAGTCTTACGGGACAGGGGGTTTACGAGCAGTACTTC. The chain is built from TRBV11-3 and TRBJ2-7; 11 nucleotides line up with TRBD1. CDR1 is SGHNT and CDR2 is YENEEA in the germline V gene. Germline trimming cut 6 bases from V and 4 bases from J; bases unmatched to any gene: 8. The CDR3 has 15 amino acids. Based on the CDR3 plus reference TRBV11-3 and TRBJ2-7, the full variable domain is EAGVVQSPRYKIIEKKQPVAFWCNPISGHNTLYWYLQNLGQGPELLIRYENEEAVDDSQLPKDRFSAERLKGVDSTLKIQPAELGDSAVYLCASSLTGQGVYEQYFGPGTRLTVT.

J is TRBJ1-4 and V is TRBV5-6; tentative D call: TRBD1 (5 bases). V lost 1 base to trimming and J lost 11 bases, with 15 bases between them. This CDR3 is 14 amino acids long. From germline, CDR1 is SGHDT and CDR2 YYEEEE. DNA for the CDR3: TGTGCCAGCAGCTTGATCAGGGCCGATGGGAAACTGTTTTTT. This translates into CASSLIRADGKLFF.